These T cell receptor beta chains were read from a single sample in a study of T cell responses to AZD1222 COVID-19 vaccine. Assay used: immunoSEQ multiplex PCR; TCRdb lists only in-frame clones, some missing. The profile covers fewer than 200,000 clones, with about 91% appearing a single time and roughly 0.5% taken by the ten largest. The sequenced sample was peripheral blood, obtained on day 0 of AZD1222 vaccination. The receptors shown here come from an adult in good health. Both conserved end residues are part of each CDR3. Each record gives: clone size, V gene, CDR3 protein. Clone size is stated in some rows and not others, as once, few, many or a class when expanded.

abundance: NA; v_gene: TRBV5-6; CDR3aa: CASSYRSDTEAFF
abundance: NA; v_gene: TRBV3-1/TRBV3-2; CDR3aa: CASSQGSSGSTDTQYF
abundance: NA; v_gene: TRBV6-1; CDR3aa: CASSVRDRVDGNTIYF
abundance: NA; v_gene: TRBV9; CDR3aa: CASSLGDRAYDEQYF
abundance: NA; v_gene: TRBV6-1; CDR3aa: CASSERKTEAFF
abundance: NA; v_gene: TRBV30; CDR3aa: CAWNLPPLSPLHF
abundance: NA; v_gene: TRBV5-3; CDR3aa: CARSLGGVGNGNQPQHF
abundance: once; v_gene: TRBV19; CDR3aa: CASSIGQVDSYEQYF
abundance: NA; v_gene: TRBV19; CDR3aa: CASSMWEVDQPQHF
abundance: NA; v_gene: TRBV5-1; CDR3aa: CASSFEGAGTEAFF
abundance: NA; v_gene: TRBV5-1; CDR3aa: CASSLAGQGGLTEAFF
abundance: NA; v_gene: TRBV7-2; CDR3aa: CASSLSVSGRSIYNEQFF
abundance: NA; v_gene: TRBV5-4; CDR3aa: CASSRTGVANTGELFF
abundance: NA; v_gene: TRBV27; CDR3aa: CASSLLAGGQETQYF
abundance: NA; v_gene: TRBV7-8; CDR3aa: CASSSTGGGAWNEQFF
abundance: NA; v_gene: TRBV30; CDR3aa: CAWSSSGGSYTF
abundance: NA; v_gene: TRBV5-1; CDR3aa: CASSQGTAYEQYF